This T cell receptor beta chain was recovered during a study of T cell responses to AZD1222 COVID-19 vaccine. Repertoires were generated with immunoSEQ multiplex PCR, while TCRdb's copy carries only in-frame clones and drops some. The sample includes some 92,000 clones, around nine tenths of them seen just once. Germline V gene sequence: CDR1 LGHDT, CDR2 YNNKEL (reference sequence). Trimming removed 0 bases from V and 10 bases from J, with 12 bases in between. This CDR3 contains 13 residues. Material: peripheral blood, obtained on day 0 of MenACWY control vaccination. The rearrangement links TRBV3-1 (or the pseudogene TRBV3-2) to TRBJ1-1; D is perhaps TRBD1 (5 bases). The TCR comes from an adult in good health. The CDR3 loop is CASSQDHRGGAFF. CDR3 nucleotides: TGTGCCAGCAGCCAAGATCATCGCGGGGGAGCTTTCTTT.